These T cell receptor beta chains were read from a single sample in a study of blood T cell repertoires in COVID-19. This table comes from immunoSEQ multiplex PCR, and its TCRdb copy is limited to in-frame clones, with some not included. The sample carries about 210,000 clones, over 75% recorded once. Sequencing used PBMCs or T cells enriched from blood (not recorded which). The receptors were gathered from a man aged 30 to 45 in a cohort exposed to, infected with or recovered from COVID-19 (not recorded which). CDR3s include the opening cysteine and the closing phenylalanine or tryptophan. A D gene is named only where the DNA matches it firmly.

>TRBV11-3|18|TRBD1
CASSAGGFGTYDTDTQYF
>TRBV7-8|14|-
CASSPQGRLDIQYF
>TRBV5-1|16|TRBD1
CASSFRGQGANYEQYF
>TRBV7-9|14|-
CASSFIRAGNTIYF
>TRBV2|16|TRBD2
CASPISGRWAYNEQFF
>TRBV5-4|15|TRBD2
CASSSNAAGLAEQFF
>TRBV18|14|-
CASSPDRMNTEAFF
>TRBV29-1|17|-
CSVEMSPGGQGRYEQYF
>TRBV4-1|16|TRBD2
CASSQVAGIGGNEQFF
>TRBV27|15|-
CASSIASGGAYGYTF
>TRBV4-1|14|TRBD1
CASSQDGGGQPQHF
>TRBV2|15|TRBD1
CASSRQGALNQPQHF
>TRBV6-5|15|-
CASSLTGSSNQPQHF
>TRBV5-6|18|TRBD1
CASSLVGQGRIAKNIQYF
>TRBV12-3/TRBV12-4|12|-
CASSSGQYEQYF
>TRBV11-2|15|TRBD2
CASSSLGGAYNEQFF
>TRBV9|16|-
CASSPRRRDSQETQYF
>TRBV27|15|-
CASSLTRGGWYGYTF
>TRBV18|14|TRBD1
CASSQRQGVFEAFF
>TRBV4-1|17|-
CASSQREGATTDTEAFF
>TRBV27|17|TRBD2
CASSSTGSGREGNEQFF
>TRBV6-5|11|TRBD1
CASGQGGTQYF